A selection of T cell receptor beta chains follows, all from one sample in a study of radiation and T cells in renal cell carcinoma. TCRdb's copy holds only in-frame clones and misses some; the assay was immunoSEQ multiplex PCR. The top ten hold 22% of the sample, which has 65,000 to 80,000 clones, approximately 83% seen once. The material sequenced was blood, taken from a patient whose treatment included radiotherapy and nephrectomy. Receptors originate from a woman between 45 and 60 years old with renal cell carcinoma. Each CDR3 is given with its conserved first and last residue. The D gene is left open where the match is weak. Where a row states a size, it is once, few, many or the class of an expanded clone; other rows omit it.

J	V	size	D	DNA	CDR3
TRBJ2-3	TRBV10-3	-	TRBD1	TGTGCCATCAGGGGGACAGGGGCGCGTAGCACAGATACGCAGTATTTT	CAIRGTGARSTDTQYF
TRBJ2-6	TRBV5-1	-	TRBD2	TGCGCCAGCAGCTTGGCGGGTCCGGGACTAGCGGGAGCTGGGGCCAACGTCCTGACTTTC	CASSLAGPGLAGAGANVLTF
TRBJ2-5	TRBV11-2	once	-	TGTGCCAGCAGCTTAAGTTCCGGGTCCGAGACCCAGTACTTC	CASSLSSGSETQYF
TRBJ1-5	TRBV21-1	-	-	TGTGCCAGCAGCAAAGCACAGGGGCCCAATCAGCCCCAGCATTTT	CASSKAQGPNQPQHF
TRBJ1-5	TRBV7-9	few	-	TGTGCCAGCAGCTTAGCATCCGGGGCCAACAATCAGCCCCAGCATTTT	CASSLASGANNQPQHF
TRBJ2-7	TRBV14	-	-	TGTGCCAGCAGCCTAGGATACGAGCAGTACTTC	CASSLGYEQYF
TRBJ1-1	TRBV4-1	-	TRBD1	TGCGCCAGCAGCCAGACGACAGGGCTGGTGAACACTGAAGCTTTCTTT	CASSQTTGLVNTEAFF
TRBJ2-1	TRBV11-2	-	-	TGTGCCAGCAGCTTAGCTCCCCCCAATGAGCAGTTCTTC	CASSLAPPNEQFF
TRBJ1-5	TRBV19	-	TRBD1	TGTGCCAGTAACATCCCCGAGGGTAGGGGGCGGCAGCCCCAGCATTTT	CASNIPEGRGRQPQHF
TRBJ1-3	TRBV28	once	-	TGTGCCAGCAGTTTCTTGGTTTCCGGAAACACCATATATTTT	CASSFLVSGNTIYF
TRBJ2-3	TRBV21-1	-	-	TGTGCCAGCAGCAAAGTGCGGGGGAGCACAGATACGCAGTATTTT	CASSKVRGSTDTQYF
TRBJ1-1	TRBV4-1	-	TRBD1	TGCGCCAGCAGGTATGACAGGGCGAACACTGAAGCTTTCTTT	CASRYDRANTEAFF
TRBJ1-5	TRBV15	-	-	TGTGCCACCAGCAGAGATATCGAACAGCCCCAGCATTTT	CATSRDIEQPQHF
TRBJ1-2	TRBV6-6	-	-	TGTGCCAGCAGTTACCAACAGGGAGACTATGGCTACACCTTC	CASSYQQGDYGYTF
TRBJ1-1	TRBV6-4	few	-	TGTGCCAGCAGTCCCTCGGGGGAGGCGAGTGAAGCTTTCTTT	CASSPSGEASEAFF
TRBJ1-5	TRBV6-5	once	-	TGTGCCAGCAGTTCGGGGGGGCCCCAGCATTTT	CASSSGGPQHF
TRBJ2-2	TRBV5-5	-	TRBD2	TGTGCCAGCAGCACCACGAGCGGGAGGATTGCCGGGGAGCTGTTTTTT	CASSTTSGRIAGELFF
TRBJ2-7	TRBV19	-	-	TGTGCCAGTAGTATGTCTGCGGGGAGCTCCTACGAGCAGTACTTC	CASSMSAGSSYEQYF